These T cell receptor beta chains were read from a single sample in a study of shared clonotypes between healthy human individuals. Repertoires were generated with immunoSEQ multiplex PCR, while TCRdb's copy carries only in-frame clones and drops some. The data show about 2 million clones, with 85% to 95% seen just once and 1% to 1.3% held by the top ten. The sample was naive CD8+ T cells sorted from blood. The receptors stem from a man between 18 and 35 years old in good health. The CDR3 runs from the conserved cysteine through the conserved F or W. Fields, in order: D gene, J gene, clone size, V gene, CDR3 protein, CDR3 DNA. The D gene is left open where the match is weak. Size tells how often a clone was seen (once, few, many) or the class of an expanded clone, and some rows leave it out.

>NA|TRBJ2-7|NA|TRBV27
CASSPEGYEQYF
TGTGCCAGCAGTCCGGAGGGGTACGAGCAGTACTTC
>TRBD2|TRBJ2-1|NA|TRBV29-1
CSAPTLLAGGIYEQFF
TGCAGCGCCCCCACTCTCCTAGCGGGAGGCATATATGAGCAGTTCTTC
>NA|TRBJ2-7|NA|TRBV27
CASRPTADPYEQYF
TGTGCCAGCAGGCCAACGGCAGACCCTTACGAGCAGTACTTC
>TRBD2|TRBJ2-7|NA|TRBV6-5
CASIKREGPYEQYF
TGTGCCAGCATTAAGCGGGAGGGCCCCTACGAGCAGTACTTC
>NA|TRBJ2-7|NA|TRBV10-3
CAIGRGDEQYF
TGTGCCATCGGACGAGGGGACGAGCAGTACTTC
>NA|TRBJ1-1|NA|TRBV7-6
CASSLGVGPRTEAFF
TGTGCCAGCAGCTTAGGGGTGGGACCGAGGACTGAAGCTTTCTTT
>TRBD2|TRBJ2-1|NA|TRBV4-3
CASSQGPLAGDYSYNEQFF
TGCGCCAGCAGCCAAGGGCCCCTAGCGGGAGATTACTCCTACAATGAGCAGTTCTTC
>NA|TRBJ2-2|NA|TRBV2
CASTVGMGGELFF
TGTGCCAGCACGGTGGGAATGGGCGGGGAGCTGTTTTTT
>NA|TRBJ1-1|few|TRBV28
CASRDLNTEAFF
TGTGCCAGCAGAGATTTGAACACTGAAGCTTTCTTT
>TRBD2|TRBJ2-3|NA|TRBV9
CASRGLGTDTQYF
TGTGCCAGCAGGGGACTAGGCACAGATACGCAGTATTTT
>NA|TRBJ1-4|NA|TRBV10-3
CAISEERVGNEKLFF
TGTGCCATCAGTGAGGAGAGGGTGGGAAATGAAAAACTGTTTTTT
>NA|TRBJ2-1|NA|TRBV7-8
CASSLDQSQSNNEQFF
TGTGCCAGCAGCTTAGATCAGTCCCAATCGAACAATGAGCAGTTCTTC
>NA|TRBJ1-1|NA|TRBV6-5
CASSYSILGARTEAFF
TGTGCCAGCAGTTACTCGATCCTGGGCGCTCGCACTGAAGCTTTCTTT
>NA|TRBJ2-1|NA|TRBV11-2
CASSLVPSPRGNEQFF
TGTGCCAGCAGCTTAGTACCCAGCCCTCGAGGCAATGAGCAGTTCTTC
>TRBD2|TRBJ2-2|NA|TRBV4-2
CASSQDRRTSVNTGELFF
TGTGCCAGCAGCCAAGATCGGAGGACTAGCGTCAACACCGGGGAGCTGTTTTTT
>NA|TRBJ1-1|NA|TRBV5-1
CASSAAGPLLGNTEAFF
TGCGCCAGCAGCGCAGCCGGGCCTCTTCTTGGGAACACTGAAGCTTTCTTT
>TRBD2|TRBJ2-4|NA|TRBV7-9
CASSSGAGGLWDIQYF
TGTGCCAGCAGCTCAGGAGCGGGGGGTCTTTGGGACATTCAGTACTTC
>NA|TRBJ1-3|NA|TRBV4-3
CASSQEIETGVGNTIYF
TGCGCCAGCAGCCAGGAAATCGAAACAGGAGTTGGAAACACCATATATTTT
>TRBD2|TRBJ2-3|NA|TRBV13
CASSLFLAGVTDTQYF
TGTGCCAGCAGCTTATTTCTAGCGGGGGTCACAGATACGCAGTATTTT
>NA|TRBJ2-7|NA|TRBV7-2
CASSLAPGGNSYEQYF
TGTGCCAGCAGCTTAGCCCCCGGCGGAAACTCCTACGAGCAGTACTTC